This T cell receptor (beta chain) was observed in a study of T cells in Graves' hyperthyroidism and ophthalmopathy. This clonotype was seen at least ten times. The CDR3 has 15 amino acids. Germline V gives CDR1 MNHEY, CDR2 SVGAGI. The ends lost 5 bases at V and 5 bases at J; junction bases unmatched: 3. The source material, RNA transcripts, was used to amplify TCR beta CDR3 regions. HTBI primers were the set used in a first-round RT-PCR of the TCR CDR3. MiXCR was run by TCRdb on the multiplex PCR reads, yielding one entry per CDR3 protein. The table records hundreds of thousands of distinct CDR3 sequences, around 25% of them present only once.

The chain couples TRBV6-5 to TRBJ2-2, with 12 nucleotides matching TRBD2. This receptor was obtained from a woman aged 40 to 50 with Graves' ophthalmopathy. Sequences were obtained from blood. For the CDR3, the DNA is TGTGCCAGCAGTAGACTAGCGGGAGTAACCGGGGAGCTGTTTTTT. It codes for CASSRLAGVTGELFF.